This T cell receptor beta chain derives from a study of neurological immune-mediated disorders. Study-level findings and limits: It was HTLV-1-associated myelopathy that showed the most TCR clonal expansion, while multiple sclerosis showed the least, falling below healthy controls.

This clonotype occurred many times. What it binds is not known. The yield of each sequencing run was over 180 million TCR-beta sequences from 15-18 subjects. TCRdb recomputed calls from the 5' RACE reads with MiXCR, one row per CDR3 protein. The repertoire has 40,000 to 45,000 distinct CDR3 sequences, about 6% of them found once; the top ten carry 0.55% to 0.6%. V was shortened by 1 base and J by 9 bases, with 13 bases between the two germline ends. The germline V gene has CDR1 SGHDN and CDR2 FVKESK. The CDR3 runs 14 residues. The specimen sequenced was CD4+ T cells from blood. The chain combines TRBV14 with TRBJ2-1; D is uncertain. This receptor was identified in a middle-aged woman in good health. The CDR3: CASSQGVGIGEQFF. For the CDR3, the DNA is TGTGCCAGCAGCCAAGGAGTAGGGATTGGTGAGCAGTTCTTC.